The sequence of this T cell receptor (beta chain) was determined in a study of beta chain features in type 1 diabetes (dated by TCRdb to 2017 to 2018). Regarding the research as a whole: Mean age, gender distribution, total cell number and subset yield were not different between patients and healthy donors. Regulatory and stem cell-like memory subsets were obtained from only 8 patients and about 8 healthy donors, while naive and central memory subsets were obtained from all 30 or so donors. A total of some 100,000,000 sorted cells were examined across all samples, and a strong correlation was observed between cell number per subset and RNA yield. In the study, recently diagnosed type 1 diabetes patients and matched healthy donors were compared on the TCRB repertoires of their sorted circulating CD4+ T cell subsets.

The CDR3 runs 13 residues from the cysteine to the phenylalanine. The CDR3 DNA has 39 bases and is translated from base 1. Sequences MDHEN (CDR1) and SYDVKM (CDR2) are obtained from the germline V gene. The trim is 6 bases for V and 0 bases for J, with a gap of 6 bases between the germline ends. The High Capacity cDNA Reverse Transcription Kit was used to reverse transcribe all of the isolated RNA, meaning that expressed TCRB transcripts were what got sequenced. Naive, central memory and regulatory T cell samples underwent deep immunoSEQ sequencing, averaging around 4 million total reads per sample. Sorted cells were lysed in RLT buffer, and RNA was extracted using DNase-treated RNeasy Micro or Mini kits according to cell number. Each cell subset was processed on its own to prevent cross-contamination, while patient and healthy donor samples were processed together. The immunoSEQ multiplex PCR was used to amplify TCRB sequences from cDNA, generating 87-bp fragments that spanned the CDR3 region. The amplicons were sequenced using the Illumina HiSeq platform. In the authors' own workflow: PCR bias was computationally corrected using synthetic template baselines, reads within Hamming distance 2 were collapsed, and singletons that could not be merged were discarded. Reads were aligned against IMGT so that V, D and J genes, CDR3 length and insertions or deletions at six rearrangement sites could be assigned. Clonotype counts were normalized to sorted cell number within each subset before computing true diversity and Gini coefficients with the tcR R package. The overlap coefficient, calculated on TCRB nucleotide sequences, was used to measure repertoire sharing. Out-of-frame TCRB sequences from naive cells were analyzed to stand in for the pre-selection repertoire. TCRdb holds this immuneACCESS table with in-frame rearrangements only. Some clones are missing; in checked studies, unresolved V genes explain under half, and the rest has no known cause. Clone size and the V and J calls come from that table; the DNA yielded D and trimming. In this sample the table shows more than 250,000 clones, 13% to 15% of which occur a single time. The ten largest clones take up about 0.016% of the sample.

Results the study describes overall, beyond this receptor: Fewer insertions and more nucleotide deletions at VDJ recombination sites were observed in patients with type 1 diabetes, implying thymic rearrangement abnormalities. Naive, central memory and regulatory TCRB repertoires appeared to be more alike among patients than among healthy donors. Sequencing cDNA rather than genomic DNA could over-represent highly expressing activated cells, although activation and CD3 levels did not differ between groups. A moderate but significant shortening of TCRB CDR3 length was observed in type 1 diabetes patients in all four CD4+ subsets. Only small numbers of individuals were included in the HLA sub-analyses, which left unresolved whether HLA type had any influence on TCRB rearrangement. PCR may preferentially amplify shorter templates, but because patient and control samples were amplified and corrected together, any resulting skew would affect both groups equally.

This clone showed up just a few times. The antigen it binds to is not known. No per-base quality is available; no much larger clone lies one base away. From each donor, a single peripheral blood sample of about 100 mL on average was drawn into heparinised tubes. A BD FACSAria II was used to sort naive, central memory, regulatory and stem cell-like memory CD4+ T cells with a panel that included CD45RO, CCR7, CD25, CD127, CD95 and CD27. All sorted populations exceeded 98% purity. PBMCs were separated immediately by Lymphoprep density gradient centrifugation and were stained directly, without being cultured. Samples were stained and sorted in pairs, with one healthy donor and one patient per experiment, so that batch effects were minimized.

The TCR sequence derives from a man aged 25 to 40 with type 1 diabetes. This sequence uses TRBV28 and TRBJ1-5; no confident D gene assignment can be made. Sequencing input: naive CD4+ T cells from blood. In light of the paper, this sample's cell subset or site label describes: true naive CD4+ T cells. At the DNA level, the sequence is TGTGCCAGCAGCGGTCATAGCAATCAGCCCCAGCATTTT. It codes for CASSGHSNQPQHF.